Described below is a single T cell receptor (beta chain) sequence and its context. TCRdb's table, derived via immunoSEQ multiplex PCR, lists solely in-frame clones and lacks some. The profile shows some 2,500,000 clones, 93% of them singletons. The sample belongs to a study of shared clonotypes between healthy human individuals. Germline CDR1 is SGHRS and CDR2 is YFSETQ. The CDR3 sequence is 16 residues long. The junction had 5 bases not matched to a gene; V was cut back by 4 bases and J by 7 bases. The sequenced material came from naive CD4+ T cells from PBMCs. Specified subset: CD45RA+ positively selected. The chain recombines TRBV5-1 with TRBJ2-2, with 15 bases fitting TRBD2. This TCR derives from a young man in good health. Some clones in this sample may be carry-over from other donors' samples. The CDR3 DNA follows: TGCGCCAGCAGCCCGCGGACTAGCGGGGGGGGCGGGGAGCTGTTTTTT. Protein: CASSPRTSGGGGELFF.